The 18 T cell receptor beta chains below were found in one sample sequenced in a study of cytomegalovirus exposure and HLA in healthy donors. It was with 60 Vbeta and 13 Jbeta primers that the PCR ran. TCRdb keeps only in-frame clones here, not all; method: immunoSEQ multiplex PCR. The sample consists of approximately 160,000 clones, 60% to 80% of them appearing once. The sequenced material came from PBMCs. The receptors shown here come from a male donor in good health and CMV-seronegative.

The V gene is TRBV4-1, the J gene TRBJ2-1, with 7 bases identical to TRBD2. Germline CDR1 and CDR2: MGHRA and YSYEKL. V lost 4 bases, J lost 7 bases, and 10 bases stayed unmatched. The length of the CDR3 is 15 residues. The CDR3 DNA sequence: TGCGCCAGCAGCCGAGGACGGGACTACATAAATGAGCAGTTCTTC. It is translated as CASSRGRDYINEQFF.

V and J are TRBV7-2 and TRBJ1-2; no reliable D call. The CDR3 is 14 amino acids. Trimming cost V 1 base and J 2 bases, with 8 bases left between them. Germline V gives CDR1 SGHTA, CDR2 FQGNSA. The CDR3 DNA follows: TGTGCCAGCAGCTTAGACTACAACAACTATGGCTACACCTTC. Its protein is CASSLDYNNYGYTF.

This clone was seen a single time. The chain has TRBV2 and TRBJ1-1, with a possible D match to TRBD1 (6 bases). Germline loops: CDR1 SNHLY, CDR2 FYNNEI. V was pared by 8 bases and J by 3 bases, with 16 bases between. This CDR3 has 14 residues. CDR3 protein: CASGTPGSDTEAFF. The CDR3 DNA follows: TGTGCCAGCGGGACACCTGGAAGTGACACTGAAGCTTTCTTT.

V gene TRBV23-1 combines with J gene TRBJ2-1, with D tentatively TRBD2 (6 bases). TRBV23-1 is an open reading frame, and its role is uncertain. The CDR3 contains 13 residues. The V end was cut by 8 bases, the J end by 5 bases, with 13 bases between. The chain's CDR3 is CASSPRGDNEQFF. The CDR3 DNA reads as TGCGCCAGCTCCCCCCGCGGGGACAATGAGCAGTTCTTC.

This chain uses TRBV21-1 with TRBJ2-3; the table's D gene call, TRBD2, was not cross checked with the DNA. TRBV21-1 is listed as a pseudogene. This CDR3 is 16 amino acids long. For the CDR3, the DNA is TGTGCCAGCAGCAAAGATCGGGGGGCGAGCACAGATACGCAGTATTTT. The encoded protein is CASSKDRGASTDTQYF.

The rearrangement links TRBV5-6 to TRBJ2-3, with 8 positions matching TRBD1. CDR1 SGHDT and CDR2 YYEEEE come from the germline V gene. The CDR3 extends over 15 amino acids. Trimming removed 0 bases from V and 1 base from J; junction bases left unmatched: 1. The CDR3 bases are TGTGCCAGCAGCTTGGAGGACAGGGGCACAGATACGCAGTATTTT. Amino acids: CASSLEDRGTDTQYF.

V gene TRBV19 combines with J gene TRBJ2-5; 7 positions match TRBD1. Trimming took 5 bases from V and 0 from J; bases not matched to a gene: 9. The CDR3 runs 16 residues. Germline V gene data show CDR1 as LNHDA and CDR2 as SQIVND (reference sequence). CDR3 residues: CASSPWAGTDQETQYF. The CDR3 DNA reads TGTGCCAGTAGTCCGTGGGCCGGGACAGACCAAGAGACCCAGTACTTC.

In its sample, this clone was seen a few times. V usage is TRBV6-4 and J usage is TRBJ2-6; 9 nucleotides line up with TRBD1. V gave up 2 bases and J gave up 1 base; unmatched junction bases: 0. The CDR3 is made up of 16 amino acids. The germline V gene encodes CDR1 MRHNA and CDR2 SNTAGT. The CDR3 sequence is CASSDGTGSGANVLTF. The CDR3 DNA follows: TGTGCCAGCAGTGACGGGACAGGGTCTGGGGCCAACGTCCTGACTTTC.

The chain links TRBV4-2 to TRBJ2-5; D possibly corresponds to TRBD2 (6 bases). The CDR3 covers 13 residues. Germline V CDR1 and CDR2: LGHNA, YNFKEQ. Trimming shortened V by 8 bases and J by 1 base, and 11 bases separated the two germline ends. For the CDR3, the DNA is TGTGCCAGCGGGGCGGGGCTCCAAGAGACCCAGTACTTC. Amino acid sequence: CASGAGLQETQYF.

Written as DNA, the CDR3 is TGTGCCAGCAGCGTAGCTCCGGGGGTGCGGCAAGAGACCCAGTACTTC. Translating it yields CASSVAPGVRQETQYF. The rearrangement joins TRBV9 to TRBJ2-5, with D perhaps matching TRBD2 (6 bases). Germline lookup yields CDR1 SGDLS and CDR2 YYNGEE. The germline V and J ends were trimmed by 0 bases and 2 bases, with 14 bases remaining between them. There are 16 residues in the CDR3.

The DNA of the CDR3 is TGTGCCAGCAGCTTACCGGGACAGAAGTACACTGAAGCTTTCTTT. As protein: CASSLPGQKYTEAFF. V is TRBV7-6 and J is TRBJ1-1; TRBD1 aligns across 7 bases. The germline CDR1 and CDR2 sequences are SGHVS and FNYEAQ. The CDR3 sequence is 15 residues long. The J segment lost 3 bases and the V segment lost 2 bases, leaving 6 bases of the junction unmatched.

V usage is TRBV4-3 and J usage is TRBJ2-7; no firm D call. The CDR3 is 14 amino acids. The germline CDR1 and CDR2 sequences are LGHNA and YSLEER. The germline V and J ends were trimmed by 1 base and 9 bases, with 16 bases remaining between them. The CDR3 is CASSQARTIVRQYF. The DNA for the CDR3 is TGCGCCAGCAGCCAAGCGCGCACTATCGTGCGGCAGTACTTC.

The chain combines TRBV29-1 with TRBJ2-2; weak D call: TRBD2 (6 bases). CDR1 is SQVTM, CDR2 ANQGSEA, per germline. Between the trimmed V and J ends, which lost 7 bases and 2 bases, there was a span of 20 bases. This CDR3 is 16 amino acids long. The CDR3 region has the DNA TGCAGCGCATACCACCCTGCGGGAACAAACACCGGGGAGCTGTTTTTT. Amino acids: CSAYHPAGTNTGELFF.

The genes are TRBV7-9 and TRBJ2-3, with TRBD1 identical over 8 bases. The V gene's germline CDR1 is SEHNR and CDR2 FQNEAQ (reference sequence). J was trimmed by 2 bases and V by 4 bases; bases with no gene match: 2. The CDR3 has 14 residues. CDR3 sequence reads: CASSWGQDTDTQYF. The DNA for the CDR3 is TGTGCCAGCAGCTGGGGACAGGACACAGATACGCAGTATTTT.

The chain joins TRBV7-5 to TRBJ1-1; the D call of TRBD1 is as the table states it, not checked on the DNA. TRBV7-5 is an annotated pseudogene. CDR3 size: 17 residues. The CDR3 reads CARSLKHLDRGNTEAFF. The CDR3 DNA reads TGTGCCAGAAGCTTAAAACACCTCGACAGGGGGAACACTGAAGCTTTCTTT.

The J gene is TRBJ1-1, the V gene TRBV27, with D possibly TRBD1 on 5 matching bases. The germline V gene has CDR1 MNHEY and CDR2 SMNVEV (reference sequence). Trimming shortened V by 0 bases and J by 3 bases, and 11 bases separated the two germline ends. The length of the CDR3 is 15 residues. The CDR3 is CASSLSLGGYTEAFF. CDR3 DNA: TGTGCCAGCAGTTTATCCCTTGGGGGGTACACTGAAGCTTTCTTT.

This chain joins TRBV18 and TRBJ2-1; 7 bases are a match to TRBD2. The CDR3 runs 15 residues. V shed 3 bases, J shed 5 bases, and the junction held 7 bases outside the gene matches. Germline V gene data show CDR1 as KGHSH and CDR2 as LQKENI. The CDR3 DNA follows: TGTGCCAGCTCACCCCGGCTAGCGGATCACAATGAGCAGTTCTTC. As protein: CASSPRLADHNEQFF.

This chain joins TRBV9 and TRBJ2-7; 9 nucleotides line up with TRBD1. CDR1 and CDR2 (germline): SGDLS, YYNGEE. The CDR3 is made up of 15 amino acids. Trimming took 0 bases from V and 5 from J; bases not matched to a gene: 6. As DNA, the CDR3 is TGTGCCAGCAGCGTAGGGTACCGGGACAGGGACGAGCAGTACTTC. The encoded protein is CASSVGYRDRDEQYF.